The clone carrying this T cell receptor (beta chain) appeared a few times. Its target is not known. The sequenced template was cDNA made from the entire isolated RNA. Some clones are missing from TCRdb's copy, which holds only in-frame ones; the method was immunoSEQ multiplex PCR. The table has 130,000 or so clones, around 8.8% seen once. This entry belongs to a study of beta chain features in type 1 diabetes. Study at large: All samples combined gave about 100 million sorted cells for examination. General observations from the study: Shorter TCRB CDR3s, moderately but significantly so, were found in Type 1 diabetes patients in all four CD4+ subsets. Sequencing the cDNA could make cells with high TCR expression show up more than they should.

Averaging approximately 0.11 L, one heparinised blood draw was given by each donor. Sorted CD4+ subsets: naive, central memory, regulatory, stem cell-like memory (CD45RO/CCR7/CD25/CD127/CD95/CD27 panel). The CDR3 loop spans 12 amino acids. Deletions cut 8 bases from V and 6 bases from J, with 11 bases between. From germline, CDR1 is SNHLY and CDR2 FYNNEI. The clonotype was recovered from a man in his thirties or forties with type 1 diabetes. V and J are TRBV2 and TRBJ1-5; D might be TRBD1 (5 bases). Source material: central memory CD4+ T cells from blood. The CDR3 region is CASSGLSQPQHF. As DNA, the CDR3 is TGTGCCAGCTCAGGGTTAAGTCAGCCCCAGCATTTT. The full variable domain, in which reference TRBV2 and TRBJ1-5 provide the parts outside the CDR3, is EPEVTQTPSHQVTQMGQEVILRCVPISNHLYFYWYRQILGQKVEFLVSFYNNEISEKSEIFDDQFSVERPDGSNFTLKIRSTKLEDSAMYFCASSGLSQPQHFGDGTRLSIL.